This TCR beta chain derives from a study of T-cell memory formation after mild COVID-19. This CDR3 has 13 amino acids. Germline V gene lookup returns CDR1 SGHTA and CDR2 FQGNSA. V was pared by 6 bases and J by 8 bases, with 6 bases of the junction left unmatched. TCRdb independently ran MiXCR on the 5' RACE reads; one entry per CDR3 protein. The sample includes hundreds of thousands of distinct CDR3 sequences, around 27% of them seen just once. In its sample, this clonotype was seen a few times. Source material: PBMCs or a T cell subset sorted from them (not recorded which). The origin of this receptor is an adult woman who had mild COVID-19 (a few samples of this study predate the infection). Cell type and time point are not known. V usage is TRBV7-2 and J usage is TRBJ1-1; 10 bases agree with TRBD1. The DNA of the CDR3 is TGTGCCAGCAGTCGGACAGGGGGTTTGGAAGCTTTCTTT. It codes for CASSRTGGLEAFF.